This TCR beta chain came from a study of T cell repertoires in ileal Crohn's disease (dated by TCRdb to the late 2010s). For context, the study as a whole: Median disease duration was roughly 8 years, and roughly 35% of patients were identified as active smokers at the time of surgery. All patients had surgery for a complication: stricturing disease in roughly 60% and penetrating disease in roughly 39%. About half of the patients received postoperative therapy: under 13 received thiopurines and roughly 19 received anti-TNF agents. The M0 samples consisted of biopsies taken from the inflamed part of the ileum within the surgical resection specimen. For commercial TCRB immunosequencing, five hundred nanograms of biopsy DNA were submitted for each sample. TCR repertoire analysis was done in 50 or so Crohn's disease patients from a prospective multicentre cohort. The study ran alongside a multicentre cohort designed to identify predictors of early endoscopic recurrence after ileocolonic resection. Endoscopic postoperative recurrence was defined by a Rutgeerts score above i0. The study sequenced 150 to 200 mucosal samples from some 55 patients, taken at several locations on the surgical specimen and at postoperative endoscopy. What the authors observed across the whole study: A significantly higher proportion of clonal expansions was observed in active smokers at surgery than in non-smokers (roughly 27% vs 19%, p=0.02). Sorted CD8 T cells carried more high-frequency clones than CD4 T cells, suggesting mucosal expansions were mainly CD8. Endoscopic recurrence was linked to a higher percentage of high-frequency clones at surgery, and recurrence occurred in every patient whose clonality exceeded 26.8% (18/57). Only a subgroup of patients, of unstated size, had their mucosal CD4 and CD8 T cells sorted and sequenced.

With regard to this clone: The antigen it recognizes is unknown. No much larger clonotype is one base removed from it; base qualities were not supplied.

Library prep was done by the immunoSEQ multiplex PCR assay. Adaptive Biotechnology amplified the CDR3 regions from genomic DNA with a two-step multiplex PCR designed to control amplification bias. The first PCR used primers for every V and J gene segment; the second PCR added barcodes and Illumina adapters. CDR3 libraries were sequenced using an Illumina instrument. Under the source paper's analysis protocol: Vendor-provided pipelines were combined with custom analysis of raw data in R/Bioconductor under R version 3.3.0. Clonality, which ranges from 0 to 1, was calculated as the inverse of the normalised Shannon entropy across all productive clones. The repertoire share taken up by the top 100 clones defined high-frequency clones, and only clones that passed a 95% confidence test were kept. Repertoire diversity was measured with the Simpson index, and overlap between samples was measured with the Morisita-Horn index. TCRdb holds this immuneACCESS table with in-frame rearrangements only. Some clones are missing; in checked studies, unresolved V genes explain under half, and the rest has no known cause. V and J calls plus clone size are reproduced from that table; the DNA served to infer D and trimming. This sample holds about 8,000 clones; approximately 85% were observed only once. Clones ranked in the top ten supply approximately 10% of the sample.

The time point label corresponds to: inflamed ileum from the surgical specimen. Eligible patients were adults with ileal or ileocolonic Crohn's disease who had an indication for ileocolonic resection. Whole ileal mucosal biopsies were stored frozen at -80°C before DNA extraction. Genomic DNA was extracted from frozen whole biopsies with a TRizol-based method and quantified on a NanoDrop 2000 spectrophotometer. Reading from cysteine to phenylalanine, the CDR3 counts 16 amino acids. Of all the DNA, just the CDR3 is kept, 48 bases in frame from base 1. The sequence joins TRBV21-1 to TRBJ1-3. TRBV21-1 is a pseudogene segment. The sequencing sample was made of ileal tissue. This receptor was obtained from an adult with Crohn's disease. The encoded CDR3 is CASSKVEGIPGNTIYF. The nucleotide sequence reads as follows: TGTGCCAGCAGCAAGGTGGAAGGTATTCCTGGAAACACCATATATTTT.